The 28 T cell receptor beta chains below were found in one sample sequenced in a study of response to subunit inactivated influenza vaccine. TCRdb itself ran the RT-PCR reads through MiXCR, one entry per CDR3 protein. Among a few hundred thousand distinct CDR3 sequences listed, roughly 15% were seen once. Sequencing was performed on PBMCs from blood, taken roughly 13 days after vaccination. The receptors derive from a man over 45 who received an inactivated influenza vaccine.

The V gene is TRBV6-1, the J gene TRBJ2-1; D is perhaps TRBD1 or TRBD2 (6 bases each). Per germline, CDR1 MNHNS and CDR2 SASEGT. This CDR3 is built from 15 residues. Deletions cut 5 bases from V and 8 bases from J, with 19 bases between. CDR3 in DNA: TGTGCCAGCAGTCGAGAGGTCCGGGGGCGGGATGAGCAGTTCTTC. As protein: CASSREVRGRDEQFF.

This chain links TRBV20-1 with TRBJ1-6, with D possibly TRBD1 on 5 matching bases. The CDR3 consists of 14 residues. Trimming cost V 6 bases and J 7 bases, with 16 bases left between them. Per germline, CDR1 DFQATT and CDR2 SNEGSKA (reference sequence). CDR3 loop: CSAHYGTGNSPLHF. The CDR3 nucleotides read TGCAGTGCGCATTATGGGACGGGAAATTCACCCCTCCACTTT.

This clonotype turned up a few times. The rearrangement joins TRBV20-1 to TRBJ1-2, with D possibly being TRBD1 (5 bases). Germline V gene sequence: CDR1 DFQATT, CDR2 SNEGSKA (reference sequence). The germline V and J ends were trimmed by 2 bases and 2 bases, with 21 bases remaining between them. This CDR3 comprises 17 residues. CDR3 protein: CSARSVGLGSGNYGYTF. The CDR3 DNA reads TGCAGTGCTAGATCCGTTGGGCTCGGTTCAGGGAACTATGGCTACACCTTC.

This clonotype was observed a handful of times. The chain has TRBV7-2 and TRBJ2-1; D uncertain. Looked up from germline, CDR1 is SGHTA and CDR2 is FQGNSA. Trimming stripped 4 bases from V and 0 bases from J, with 10 bases between. The CDR3 sequence is 15 residues long. CDR3 amino acids: CASSSYWSSYNEQFF. The CDR3 coding sequence is TGTGCCAGCAGCTCGTACTGGAGCTCCTACAATGAGCAGTTCTTC.

This clonotype was picked up a small number of times. This sequence joins TRBV5-1 and TRBJ2-3, with 8 bases aligning to TRBD2. The germline gives CDR1 SGHRS, CDR2 YFSETQ. J gave up 3 bases and V 4 bases, and 10 bases lay outside the gene matches. This CDR3 contains 16 residues. The chain's CDR3 is CASSRDGGAGTDTQYF. CDR3 sequence (DNA): TGCGCCAGCAGCCGTGACGGGGGGGCAGGAACAGATACGCAGTATTTT.

This chain links TRBV6-1 with TRBJ2-2; D remains unclear. Trimming cost V 6 bases and J 1 base, with 15 bases left between them. Germline V gene sequence: CDR1 MNHNS, CDR2 SASEGT. The CDR3 is made up of 16 amino acids. CDR3 amino acids: CASSRHLLMNTGELFF. Here the CDR3 DNA reads TGTGCCAGCAGCCGCCACCTACTGATGAACACCGGGGAGCTGTTTTTT.

This chain connects TRBV5-1 to TRBJ2-7; 9 nucleotides match TRBD1. The ends lost 4 bases at V and 7 bases at J; junction bases unmatched: 9. The CDR3 length is 14 residues. Germline assignment: CDR1 SGHRS and CDR2 YFSETQ. This CDR3 reads CASSRDREASEQYF. The DNA for the CDR3 is TGCGCCAGCAGCCGGGACAGGGAAGCATCGGAGCAGTACTTC. Variable domain in full (rest from reference TRBV5-1 and TRBJ2-7): KAGVTQTPRYLIKTRGQQVTLSCSPISGHRSVSWYQQTPGQGLQFLFEYFSETQRNKGNFPGRFSGRQFSNSRSEMNVSTLELGDSALYLCASSRDREASEQYFGPGTRLTVT.

This clonotype was counted a few times. The chain is built from TRBV5-1 and TRBJ2-1; D tentatively fits TRBD1 or TRBD2 (5 bases each). V gave up 5 bases and J gave up 2 bases, with 17 bases separating them. CDR1 is SGHRS and CDR2 is YFSETQ in the germline V gene. The CDR3 extends over 16 amino acids. CDR3 bases: TGCGCCAGCAGTCAGGGTGGTGGGGGACCCTACAATGAGCAGTTCTTC. The encoded protein is CASSQGGGGPYNEQFF.

Only a few counts were recorded for this clonotype. The chain is built from TRBV20-1 and TRBJ2-1; unclear D gene. V lost 4 bases and J lost 5, with 6 bases in between. CDR3 length: 11 residues. The germline gives CDR1 DFQATT, CDR2 SNEGSKA (reference sequence). CDR3 nucleotides: TGCAGTGCTAATACTAACAATGAGCAGTTCTTC. Translating it yields CSANTNNEQFF.

The table lists this clonotype with a few counts. V gene TRBV10-3 combines with J gene TRBJ1-2, with 9 nucleotides matching TRBD1. After removal of 8 bases from V and 3 bases from J, the junction contained 4 bases not matched to a gene. The germline V gene encodes CDR1 ENHRY and CDR2 SYGVKD. The CDR3 length is 13 residues. As DNA, the CDR3 is TGTGCCATCCGGGACAGGGTAGACTATGGCTACACCTTC. It is translated as CAIRDRVDYGYTF.

J is TRBJ1-1 and V is TRBV4-3, with a weak D call TRBD1 (5 bases). This CDR3 is 14 amino acids long. Trimming left V 3 bases short and J 1 base short, with 9 bases between. CDR1 is LGHNA, CDR2 YSLEER, per germline. This chain's CDR3 is CASSHAGTNTEAFF. Written as DNA, the CDR3 is TGCGCCAGCAGCCATGCCGGGACGAACACTGAAGCTTTCTTT.

In its sample, this clonotype was seen a few times. The chain employs TRBV9 and TRBJ1-1; D unresolved. Trimming took off 4 bases at V and 5 bases at J, with 12 bases between the two ends. Looked up from germline, CDR1 is SGDLS and CDR2 is YYNGEE. This CDR3 region has 13 residues. CDR3 bases: TGTGCCAGCAGCAGGGCGAGCTTTACTGAAGCTTTCTTT. It specifies CASSRASFTEAFF. Variable domain in full (rest from reference TRBV9 and TRBJ1-1): DSGVTQTPKHLITATGQRVTLRCSPRSGDLSVYWYQQSLDQGLQFLIQYYNGEERAKGNILERFSAQQFPDLHSELNLSSLELGDSALYFCASSRASFTEAFFGQGTRLTVV.

This clonotype was observed a few times. The chain has TRBV7-9 and TRBJ2-5, with D perhaps assigned TRBD1 or TRBD2 (5 bases each). Between the trimmed V and J ends, which lost 7 bases and 1 base, there was a span of 19 bases. CDR1 is SEHNR and CDR2 is FQNEAQ in the germline V gene (reference sequence). The CDR3 extends over 16 amino acids. CDR3: CASTGEHGTPQETQYF. CDR3 nucleotide sequence: TGTGCCAGCACAGGCGAACACGGGACCCCCCAAGAGACCCAGTACTTC.

The chain links TRBV18 to TRBJ2-3; TRBD2 matches at 7 bases. The germline CDR1 and CDR2 sequences are KGHSH and LQKENI. The CDR3 contains 17 residues. J gave up 1 base and V 3 bases, and 10 bases lay outside the gene matches. CDR3 sequence reads: CASSPSLLAGGTDTQYF. DNA of the CDR3: TGTGCCAGCTCACCGTCTCTACTTGCGGGGGGCACAGATACGCAGTATTTT. The entire variable domain, with the rest obtained from reference TRBV18 and TRBJ2-3, is as follows: NAGVMQNPRHLVRRRGQEARLRCSPMKGHSHVYWYRQLPEEGLKFMVYLQKENIIDESGMPKERFSAEFPKEGPSILRIQQVVRGDSAAYFCASSPSLLAGGTDTQYFGPGTRLTVL.

The sample holds a few counts of this clonotype. This chain joins TRBV2 and TRBJ2-1; D remains ambiguous. Between the trimmed V and J ends, which lost 7 bases and 5 bases, there was a span of 12 bases. The germline V gene encodes CDR1 SNHLY and CDR2 FYNNEI. This CDR3 contains 13 residues. CDR3: CASTTDPDNEQFF. CDR3 sequence (DNA): TGTGCCAGCACCACCGACCCAGACAATGAGCAGTTCTTC. Variable domain in full (rest from reference TRBV2 and TRBJ2-1): EPEVTQTPSHQVTQMGQEVILRCVPISNHLYFYWYRQILGQKVEFLVSFYNNEISEKSEIFDDQFSVERPDGSNFTLKIRSTKLEDSAMYFCASTTDPDNEQFFGPGTRLTVL.

The table lists this clonotype with many counts. The rearrangement links TRBV2 to TRBJ2-2, with D uncertain. V was clipped by 6 bases and J by 5 bases, with 4 bases between them. Germline V lookup: CDR1 SNHLY, CDR2 FYNNEI. CDR3 length equals 11 residues. CDR3 coding DNA: TGTGCCAGCAGCACAACCGGGGAGCTGTTTTTT. Translated: CASSTTGELFF.

The table lists this clonotype with a few counts. The J gene is TRBJ2-7, the V gene TRBV7-9; D might be TRBD2 (6 bases). The CDR3 has 13 residues. Germline V gene lookup returns CDR1 SEHNR and CDR2 FQNEAQ (reference sequence). Trimming took 4 bases from V and 9 from J, leaving 16 bases between them. CDR3 loop: CASSSQTSGLQYF. The CDR3 DNA reads TGTGCCAGCAGCTCTCAGACTAGTGGGTTGCAGTACTTC. The whole variable domain, filled in from reference TRBV7-9 and TRBJ2-7, reads DTGVSQNPRHKITKRGQNVTFRCDPISEHNRLYWYRQTLGQGPEFLTYFQNEAQLEKSRLLSDRFSAERPKGSFSTLEIQRTEQGDSAMYLCASSSQTSGLQYFGPGTRLTVT.

This clonotype appeared a few times. V is TRBV14 and J is TRBJ2-1; TRBD1 matches 9 bases. CDR1 SGHDN and CDR2 FVKESK come from the germline V gene. CDR3 length: 15 amino acids. V was clipped by 3 bases and J by 4 bases; unmatched bases: 4. CDR3 region: CASSHLTGGYNEQFF. CDR3 DNA sequence: TGTGCCAGCAGCCACCTGACAGGGGGGTACAATGAGCAGTTCTTC.

V and J are TRBV6-2 or TRBV6-3 and TRBJ2-3, with D perhaps matching TRBD2 (6 bases). The V gene's germline CDR1 is MNHEY and CDR2 SVGEGT. The CDR3 sequence is 17 residues long. Trimming removed 0 bases at V and 4 bases at J, with 17 bases between. The CDR3: CASSYSTSRGHADTQYF. The CDR3, as DNA: TGTGCCAGCAGTTACTCGACGTCGCGGGGTCACGCAGATACGCAGTATTTT.

This clonotype has ten or more counts. The chain has TRBV7-6 and TRBJ2-1, with 10 bases lining up with TRBD2. Trimming cost V 2 bases and J 7 bases; bases outside gene matches: 8. The CDR3 is 16 residues long. The germline CDR1 and CDR2 sequences are SGHVS and FNYEAQ. This chain's CDR3 is CASSLIASGSGNEQFF. In nucleotides, the CDR3 is TGTGCCAGCAGCTTAATAGCTAGCGGGAGCGGTAATGAGCAGTTCTTC. Supplemented by reference TRBV7-6 and TRBJ2-1, the full variable domain reads GAGVSQSPRYKVTKRGQDVALRCDPISGHVSLYWYRQALGQGPEFLTYFNYEAQQDKSGLPNDRFSAERPEGSISTLTIQRTEQRDSAMYRCASSLIASGSGNEQFFGPGTRLTVL.

This clonotype was observed a few times. The chain recombines TRBV12-3 or TRBV12-4 with TRBJ2-2; perhaps TRBD2 as D (5 bases). V was pared by 4 bases and J by 0 bases, with 9 bases between. This CDR3 comprises 15 residues. DNA of the CDR3: TGTGCCAGCAGTTGGAGGAGCACGAACACCGGGGAGCTGTTTTTT. Its translation: CASSWRSTNTGELFF.

The genes are TRBV19 and TRBJ2-7; D might be TRBD1 or TRBD2, each matching 5 bases. CDR1 is LNHDA and CDR2 is SQIVND in the germline V gene (reference sequence). The CDR3 has 19 amino acids. Trimming shortened V by 6 bases and J by 3 bases, and 30 bases separated the two germline ends. CDR3 coding DNA: TGTGCCAGTAGCCCCGAACTCCGGGACCGAACTCTGAGGGTCTACGAGCAGTACTTC. Amino acids: CASSPELRDRTLRVYEQYF.

J is TRBJ2-5 and V is TRBV5-4; no reliable D call. The CDR3 is made up of 14 amino acids. The V gene's germline CDR1 is SGHNT and CDR2 YYREEE (reference sequence). V lost 0 bases to trimming and J lost 2 bases, with 8 bases between them. The CDR3 loop is CASSLVGKQETQYF. Written as DNA, the CDR3 is TGTGCCAGCAGCTTGGTGGGGAAACAAGAGACCCAGTACTTC.

This clonotype has just a few counts. The chain links TRBV20-1 to TRBJ2-7; D uncertain. V dropped 3 bases and J dropped 3 bases, with 15 bases sitting between them. Germline V gives CDR1 DFQATT, CDR2 SNEGSKA (reference sequence). This CDR3 has 14 residues. Written as DNA, the CDR3 is TGCAGTGCTAGTGCAGATCAACCCTTCTACGAGCAGTACTTC. Translated, it gives CSASADQPFYEQYF.

V and J are TRBV6-1 and TRBJ2-3, with 8 nucleotides matching TRBD2. Germline loops: CDR1 MNHNS, CDR2 SASEGT. V trimming: 5 bases; J trimming: 5 bases; junction bases outside the gene matches: 9. The CDR3 has 15 amino acids. The CDR3 loop is CASSRISGVRDTQYF. Written as DNA, the CDR3 is TGTGCCAGCAGTCGCATTAGCGGGGTTAGAGATACGCAGTATTTT.

Many counts were recorded for this clonotype. The genes are TRBV10-3 and TRBJ1-2; maybe TRBD1 (5 bases). V was clipped by 0 bases and J by 7 bases, with 15 bases between them. CDR1 ENHRY and CDR2 SYGVKD come from the germline V gene. There are 15 residues in the CDR3. This CDR3 is CAISESGNSQGGYTF. Here the CDR3 DNA reads TGTGCCATCAGTGAGTCTGGGAACAGCCAGGGTGGCTACACCTTC.

The sample holds a few counts of this clonotype. The chain has TRBV12-3 or TRBV12-4 and TRBJ1-1; D possibly corresponds to TRBD1 (5 bases). Trimming removed 6 bases from V and 11 bases from J, with 16 bases in between. The CDR3 has 12 amino acids. The chain's CDR3 is CASRRDGVGAFF. The CDR3 DNA reads as TGTGCCAGCAGACGGGACGGAGTCGGGGCTTTCTTT.

The chain has TRBV6-2 or TRBV6-3 and TRBJ1-2, with TRBD1 matching 8 bases. This CDR3 has 14 amino acids. Trimming removed 4 bases from V and 7 bases from J; junction bases left unmatched: 8. Looked up from germline, CDR1 is MNHEY and CDR2 is SVGEGT. CDR3 amino acids: CASSFQGAGSGYTF. CDR3 in DNA: TGTGCCAGCAGTTTCCAGGGGGCTGGAAGTGGCTACACCTTC.